This T cell receptor beta chain was captured in a study of vaccination and CD4 T cells after COVID-19. Background on the study: Control cultures, each given a CEFX pool, an HIV-1 Nef pool, or no peptide, were included.

From germline, CDR1 is MDHEN and CDR2 SYDVKM. V shed 5 bases and J 5 bases; nucleotides not matched to a gene: 7. The CDR3 loop spans 14 amino acids. Sequenced with the Oncomine TCR Beta short-read assay was DNA taken from cultured CD4+ T cells. Once CD4+ T cells had been cultured, genomic DNA was extracted from them. MiXCR was run by TCRdb on the PCR reads, yielding one entry per CDR3 protein. The sample yields roughly 8,900 distinct CDR3 sequences, 25% to 35% seen once. Study-wide points: Among those convalescent, a median 86.3% of reactive clones emerged solely post-vaccination.

Treatment denoted: 10-day PBMC culture with coronavirus spike peptide pools or control peptides (ViraFEST assay). Via ViraFEST, peptide pools expanded antigen-specific T cells before TCR sequencing. This clonotype was counted between two and nine times. The antigen is unknown. The gene calls are TRBV28 and TRBJ1-1, with 8 positions matching TRBD1. This sequence originates from a human donor with COVID-19. The sequenced sample was cultured CD4+ T cells from blood. The CDR3 DNA reads as TGTGCCAGCAGTCCCGACAGGGGCAGGACTGAAGCTTTCTTT. Protein: CASSPDRGRTEAFF.